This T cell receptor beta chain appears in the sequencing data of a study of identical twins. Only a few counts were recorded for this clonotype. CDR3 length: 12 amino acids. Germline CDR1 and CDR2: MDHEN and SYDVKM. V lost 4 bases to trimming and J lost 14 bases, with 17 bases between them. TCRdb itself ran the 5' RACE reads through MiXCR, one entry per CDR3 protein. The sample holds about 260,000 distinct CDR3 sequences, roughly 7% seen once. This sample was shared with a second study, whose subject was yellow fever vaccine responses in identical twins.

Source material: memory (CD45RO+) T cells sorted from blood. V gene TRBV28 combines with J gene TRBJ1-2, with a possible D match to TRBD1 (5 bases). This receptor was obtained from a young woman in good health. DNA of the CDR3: TGTGCCAGCAGTTCAGGGACTCGTTGGAGTACCTTC. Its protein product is CASSSGTRWSTF.